Below, 5 T cell receptor beta chains from the same sample are listed, as sequenced in a study of T cells in Graves' hyperthyroidism and ophthalmopathy. RNA transcripts provided the source from which TCR beta CDR3 regions were amplified. When the TCR CDR3 underwent first-round RT-PCR, the HTBI primer set was used. TCRdb processed the multiplex PCR reads anew with MiXCR; each CDR3 protein has one entry. The sample contains a few hundred thousand distinct CDR3 sequences, approximately 14% of which appear only once. The sequencing input was blood. These TCRs come from a woman between 18 and 30 years old with Graves' hyperthyroidism.

This clonotype was detected many times. V usage is TRBV28 and J usage is TRBJ1-5; tentative D call: TRBD1 (5 bases). Trimming took 3 bases from V and 5 from J, leaving 20 bases between them. This CDR3 region has 17 residues. Germline V gene sequence: CDR1 MDHEN, CDR2 SYDVKM. The CDR3 loop is CASSFPTGGAGHQPQHF. CDR3 DNA sequence: TGTGCCAGCAGTTTTCCGACCGGAGGGGCGGGGCATCAGCCCCAGCATTTT.

This clonotype was seen ten or more times. The genes are TRBV5-1 and TRBJ2-7; 8 nucleotides align to TRBD2. This CDR3 contains 14 residues. From germline, CDR1 is SGHRS and CDR2 YFSETQ. The V gene end was trimmed by 0 bases and the J gene end by 7 bases; junction bases not matched to a gene: 6. The CDR3 loop reads CASSLEVAGKEQYF. CDR3 sequence (DNA): TGCGCCAGCAGCTTGGAGGTAGCGGGAAAAGAGCAGTACTTC.

The chain carries TRBV11-2 and TRBJ2-7; 7 bases align to TRBD1. In germline, CDR1 is SGHAT, CDR2 FQNNGV. The CDR3 runs to 15 residues. V was pared by 6 bases and J by 4 bases, with 12 bases of the junction left unmatched. CDR3 amino acids: CASRYQAQGTYEQYF. The CDR3 coding sequence is TGTGCCAGCAGATACCAGGCACAGGGGACGTACGAGCAGTACTTC.

Remarks on this clonotype: Just one base apart from a much larger clone, this may be a read error. The chain recombines TRBV6-2 or TRBV6-3 with TRBJ2-1; TRBD2 matches 8 bases. The germline CDR1 and CDR2 sequences are MNHEY and SVGEGT. The CDR3 is made up of 15 amino acids. CDR3 sequence (DNA): TGTGCCAGCAGTGACTCGGGGGGGGGGGGCAATGAGCAGTTCTTC. Encoded protein: CASSDSGGGGNEQFF.

This clonotype was counted between two and nine times. V is TRBV19 and J is TRBJ1-1; a weak D match, TRBD1 (6 bases). The CDR3 is 15 amino acids. Looked up from germline, CDR1 is LNHDA and CDR2 is SQIVND (reference sequence). V was clipped by 5 bases and J by 0 bases, with 13 bases between them. CDR3 nucleotide sequence: TGTGCCAGTAGTCTTCGGGACACGCTGAACACTGAAGCTTTCTTT. This translates into CASSLRDTLNTEAFF.